This TCR beta chain was identified in a study of blood T cell repertoires in COVID-19. In its sample, this clone was seen a few times. Using immunoSEQ multiplex PCR, the repertoire was profiled, and TCRdb retains in-frame clones only, with some absent. The sample lists approximately 290,000 clones, roughly 88% seen once, with more than 4% in the top ten. The TCR sequence derives from a woman younger than 45 who had recovered from COVID-19. Sequencing was done on a sample of PBMCs or T cells enriched from blood (not recorded which).

CDR3 in amino acids: CAISENLAGRGNTIYF. DNA for the CDR3: TGTGCCATCAGTGAGAATTTGGCAGGGAGGGGAAACACCATATATTTT. The genes are TRBV10-3 and TRBJ1-3, with a tentative D call TRBD1 (5 bases). Germline CDR1 and CDR2: ENHRY and SYGVKD. V was trimmed by 2 bases and J by 4 bases, leaving 15 bases between them. This CDR3 region has 16 residues.